A single sample gave rise to the 13 T cell receptor beta chains below, sequenced in a study of blood T cell repertoires in COVID-19. The data were produced by immunoSEQ multiplex PCR, yet TCRdb's version contains in-frame clones alone and is incomplete. The sample lists approximately 28,000 clones, over 75% occurring once. Input material: peripheral blood. The receptor source for this set is a woman aged 60-75 years with acute or convalescent COVID-19.

The chain uses TRBV20-1 and TRBJ1-1; D remains unclear. With 3 bases removed from V and 8 bases from J, the gap between germline ends came to 7 bases. The CDR3 extends over 10 amino acids. CDR1 DFQATT and CDR2 SNEGSKA come from the germline V gene (reference sequence). CDR3 in DNA: TGCAGTGCTAGTTATGCGGAAGCTTTCTTT. Translated, it gives CSASYAEAFF.

V and J are TRBV2 and TRBJ2-2; 8 bases map to TRBD1. The CDR3 is 13 amino acids. V was pared by 9 bases and J by 2 bases, with 2 bases of the junction left unmatched. Germline CDR1 is SNHLY and CDR2 is FYNNEI. This CDR3 reads CASGTGNTGELFF. The CDR3, as DNA: TGTGCCAGTGGGACAGGAAACACCGGGGAGCTGTTTTTT.

This clone is a singleton in its sample. The gene calls are TRBV19 and TRBJ1-2; D is possibly TRBD1 (5 bases). Trimming took 2 bases from V and 4 from J, leaving 17 bases between them. The CDR3 has 16 amino acids. From germline, CDR1 is LNHDA and CDR2 SQIVND (reference sequence). The CDR3 nucleotides read TGTGCCAGTAGTATAAGTAGGGAACAGGCGTTCTATGGCTACACCTTC. Translating gives CASSISREQAFYGYTF.

V usage is TRBV14 and J usage is TRBJ2-3; a possible D gene is TRBD2 (5 bases). The CDR3 contains 16 residues. CDR1 SGHDN and CDR2 FVKESK come from the germline V gene. V was clipped by 4 bases and J by 3 bases, with 17 bases between them. The CDR3 region is CASSLRAVPGTDTQYF. In DNA form, the CDR3 reads TGTGCCAGCAGCCTCAGAGCGGTTCCCGGGACAGATACGCAGTATTTT.

The V gene is TRBV7-9, the J gene TRBJ2-7; 9 nucleotides match TRBD1. The CDR3 spans 16 residues. Looked up from germline, CDR1 is SEHNR and CDR2 is FQNEAQ (reference sequence). V gave up 0 bases and J gave up 1 base; unmatched junction bases: 4. CDR3 protein: CASSLAGTGISYEQYF. CDR3 DNA: TGTGCCAGCAGCTTAGCCGGGACAGGGATTTCCTACGAGCAGTACTTC.

This clone appeared once. The rearrangement links TRBV28 to TRBJ2-6; 8 nucleotides match TRBD1. The CDR3 covers 20 residues. The junction had 12 bases not matched to a gene; V was cut back by 2 bases and J by 0 bases. Germline CDR1 and CDR2: MDHEN and SYDVKM. CDR3 protein: CASSLAQGAVASSGANVLTF. For the CDR3, the DNA is TGTGCCAGCAGTTTAGCTCAGGGGGCTGTCGCCAGCTCTGGGGCCAACGTCCTGACTTTC.

The chain employs TRBV7-3 and TRBJ2-3, with TRBD1 as a possible D gene (6 bases). The germline V gene has CDR1 SGHTA and CDR2 FQGTGA. This CDR3 contains 13 residues. Trimming left V 8 bases short and J 4 bases short, with 13 bases between. CDR3: CASGTGTADTQYF. The CDR3 DNA reads TGTGCCAGCGGAACAGGGACGGCAGATACGCAGTATTTT. The entire variable domain, with the rest obtained from reference TRBV7-3 and TRBJ2-3, is as follows: GAGVSQTPSNKVTEKGKYVELRCDPISGHTALYWYRQSLGQGPEFLIYFQGTGAADDSGLPNDRFFAVRPEGSVSTLKIQRTERGDSAVYLCASGTGTADTQYFGPGTRLTVL.

This clone came up a few times. The CDR3 region has the DNA TGTGCCAGCAGTGAATTTTGGGGCCAATCCTACGAGCAGTACTTC. Encoded protein: CASSEFWGQSYEQYF. The chain has TRBV25-1 and TRBJ2-7, with TRBD1 as a possible D gene (5 bases). Between the trimmed V and J ends, which lost 1 base and 1 base, there was a span of 11 bases. The V gene's germline CDR1 is MGHDK and CDR2 SYGVNS. This CDR3 has 15 amino acids.

The V call is TRBV10-1, the J call TRBJ2-1; D not certain. There are 15 residues in the CDR3. V was shortened by 2 bases and J by 2 bases, with 10 bases between the two germline ends. Looked up from germline, CDR1 is WNHNN and CDR2 is SYGVQD (reference sequence). CDR3 in amino acids: CASSENSLPYNEQFF. The CDR3 DNA reads TGCGCCAGCAGTGAGAATTCCCTACCCTACAATGAGCAGTTCTTC.

In its sample, this clone was seen a few times. The rearrangement uses TRBV28 and TRBJ2-7; 8 positions agree with TRBD2. The J segment lost 5 bases and the V segment lost 3 bases, leaving 6 bases of the junction unmatched. Germline lookup yields CDR1 MDHEN and CDR2 SYDVKM. The length of the CDR3 is 14 residues. CDR3 amino acids: CASSFTGGAHEQYF. DNA for the CDR3: TGTGCCAGCAGTTTCACCGGGGGGGCCCACGAGCAGTACTTC.

V usage is TRBV28 and J usage is TRBJ1-5, with 7 positions matching TRBD1. Per germline, CDR1 MDHEN and CDR2 SYDVKM. After removal of 10 bases from V and 3 bases from J, the junction contained 12 bases not matched to a gene. The CDR3 sequence is 15 residues long. The CDR3, as DNA: TGTGCCACCCTGAGCCCGACAGGGAACAATCAGCCCCAGCATTTT. The encoded protein is CATLSPTGNNQPQHF.

The V and J genes are TRBV28 and TRBJ1-5; TRBD1 matches at 8 bases. This CDR3 spans 13 amino acids. Trimming removed 5 bases from V and 6 bases from J; junction bases left unmatched: 3. Germline loops: CDR1 MDHEN, CDR2 SYDVKM. CDR3: CASSTGGGQPQHF. CDR3 DNA sequence: TGTGCCAGCAGTACAGGGGGAGGTCAGCCCCAGCATTTT.

V and J are TRBV5-1 and TRBJ2-6; D ambiguous. Trimming shortened V by 1 base and J by 0 bases, and 14 bases separated the two germline ends. Germline CDR1 SGHRS, CDR2 YFSETQ. The length of the CDR3 is 18 residues. CDR3 amino acids: CASSLRAGEFSGANVLTF. CDR3 DNA sequence: TGCGCCAGCAGCTTGAGAGCAGGCGAGTTCTCTGGGGCCAACGTCCTGACTTTC.